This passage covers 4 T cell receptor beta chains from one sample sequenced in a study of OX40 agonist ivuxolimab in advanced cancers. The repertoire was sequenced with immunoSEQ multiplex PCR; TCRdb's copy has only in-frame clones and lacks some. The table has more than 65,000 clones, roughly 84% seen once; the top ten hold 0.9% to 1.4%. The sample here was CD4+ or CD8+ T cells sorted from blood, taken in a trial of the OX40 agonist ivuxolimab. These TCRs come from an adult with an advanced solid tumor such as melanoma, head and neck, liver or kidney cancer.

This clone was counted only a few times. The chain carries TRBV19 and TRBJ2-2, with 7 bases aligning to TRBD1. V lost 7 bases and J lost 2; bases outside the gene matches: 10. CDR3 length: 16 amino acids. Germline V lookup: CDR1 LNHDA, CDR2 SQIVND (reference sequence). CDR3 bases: TGTGCCAGTATGTTGACAGGGAGTCCCAACACCGGGGAGCTGTTTTTT. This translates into CASMLTGSPNTGELFF.

CDR3: CASSPKTGGVYEQYF. DNA for the CDR3: TGTGCCAGTAGTCCGAAGACAGGGGGAGTCTACGAGCAGTACTTC. The rearrangement links TRBV19 to TRBJ2-7, with 9 positions matching TRBD1. Unmatched junction bases numbered 8, after V lost 5 bases and J lost 3 bases. This CDR3 spans 15 amino acids. Looked up from germline, CDR1 is LNHDA and CDR2 is SQIVND (reference sequence).

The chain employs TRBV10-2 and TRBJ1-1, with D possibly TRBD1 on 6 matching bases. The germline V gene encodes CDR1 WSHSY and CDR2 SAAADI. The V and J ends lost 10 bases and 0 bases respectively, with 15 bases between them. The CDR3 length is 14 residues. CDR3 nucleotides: TGCGCCACTTCCCTCGGACAGCTGAACACTGAAGCTTTCTTT. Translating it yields CATSLGQLNTEAFF.

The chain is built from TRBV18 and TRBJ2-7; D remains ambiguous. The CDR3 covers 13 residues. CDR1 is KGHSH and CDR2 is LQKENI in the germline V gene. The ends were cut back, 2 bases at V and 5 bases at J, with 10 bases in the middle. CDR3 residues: CASSPMMRNEQYF. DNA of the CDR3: TGTGCCAGCTCACCAATGATGAGGAACGAGCAGTACTTC.